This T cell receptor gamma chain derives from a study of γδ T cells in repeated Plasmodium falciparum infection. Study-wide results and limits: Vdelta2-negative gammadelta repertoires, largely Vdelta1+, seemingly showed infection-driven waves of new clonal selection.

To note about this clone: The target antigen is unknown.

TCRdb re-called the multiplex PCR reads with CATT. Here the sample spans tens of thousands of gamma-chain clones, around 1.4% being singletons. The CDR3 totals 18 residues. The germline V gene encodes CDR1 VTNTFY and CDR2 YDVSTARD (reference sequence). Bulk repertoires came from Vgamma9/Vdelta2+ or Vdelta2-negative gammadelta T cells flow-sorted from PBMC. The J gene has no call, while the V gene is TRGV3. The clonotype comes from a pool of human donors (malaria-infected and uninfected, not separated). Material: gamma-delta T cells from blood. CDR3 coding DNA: TGTGCCACCTGGGACAGGACAAAATCCTCCCCGAATTATCATAAGGAACTCTTT. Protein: CATWDRTKSSPNYHKELF.